Here is one T cell receptor beta chain with its context. In this CDR3 the conserved last residue, phenylalanine or tryptophan, is missing, so a read error is likely. The data originate from a study of cytomegalovirus exposure and HLA in healthy donors. The PCR had 60 Vbeta and 13 Jbeta primers. Only in-frame clones appear in the TCRdb table, and some are missing; sequencing was by immunoSEQ multiplex PCR. The table has about 120,000 clones, over 75% seen once. The sample was PBMCs. The receptor's source is a woman younger than 30 in good health and CMV-seronegative.

CDR3 bases: TGTGCCAGCAGTCCCCGGCGCGCCCCGGAGACTGAAGCTTTCCTT. Amino acids: CASSPRRAPETEAFL. The V gene is TRBV27, the J gene TRBJ1-1; D gene ambiguous. This CDR3 has 15 residues. Germline V gene lookup returns CDR1 MNHEY and CDR2 SMNVEV (reference sequence). The ends were cut back, 5 bases at V and 5 bases at J, with 18 bases in the middle.